This T cell receptor (beta chain) was captured in a study of T-cell memory formation after mild COVID-19. Study-level points and caveats: CD4+ contracting clones lay mainly in CM and EM, CD8+ ones in EMRA.

V lost 5 bases and J lost 7, with 18 bases in between. CDR1 and CDR2 (germline): SGHVS, FQNEAQ. The CDR3 spans 15 residues. TCRdb re-derived calls from the 5' RACE reads in MiXCR, one entry per CDR3 protein. The data show fewer than 450,000 distinct CDR3 sequences, with approximately 25% seen just once and around 8.1% held by the top ten. Concerning this clonotype itself: No antigen is known for it.

Sequenced sample: PBMCs or a T cell subset sorted from them (not recorded which). The chain carries TRBV7-8 and TRBJ1-5; D call uncertain. This sequence originates from an adult woman who had mild COVID-19 (a few samples of this study predate the infection). Cell type and time point are not known. In DNA form, the CDR3 reads TGTGCCAGCAGCCCCCCCGACCACCTGGGACAGCCCCAGCATTTT. Translating it yields CASSPPDHLGQPQHF.